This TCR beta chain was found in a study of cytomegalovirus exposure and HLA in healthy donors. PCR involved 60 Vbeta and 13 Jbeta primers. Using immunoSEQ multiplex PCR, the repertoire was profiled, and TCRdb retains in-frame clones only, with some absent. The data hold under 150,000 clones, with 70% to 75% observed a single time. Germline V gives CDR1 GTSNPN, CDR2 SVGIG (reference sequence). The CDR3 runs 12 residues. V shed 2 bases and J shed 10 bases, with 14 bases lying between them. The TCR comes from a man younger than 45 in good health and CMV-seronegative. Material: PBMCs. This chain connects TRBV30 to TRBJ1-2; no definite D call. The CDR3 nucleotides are TGTGCCTGGAGTACCACCCCGGTTGACTACACCTTC. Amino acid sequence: CAWSTTPVDYTF.